This T cell receptor (beta chain) derives from a study of type 1 regulatory T cells. Background on the study: An in vitro protocol generated T-allo10, a Tr1-enriched, alloantigen-specific CD4 T cell product. Study-wide points: Tr1 cells had a more restricted TCR repertoire than non-Tr1 cells.

This clonotype occurred a few times. Its matching antigen is unknown. TCRdb reprocessed the reads with MiXCR, giving one entry per CDR3 protein. The sample lists 55,000 to 65,000 distinct CDR3 sequences, 55% to 65% occurring once. The sequencing sample was made of cultured non-Tr1 T cells, either the whole culture or a sorted T cell fraction (not recorded which). The receptor was isolated from a human donor in good health.

The chain's CDR3 is CASSLVPRGAGRTDTQYF. Here the CDR3 DNA reads TGTGCCAGCAGCTTAGTGCCCAGGGGGGCGGGGCGCACAGATACGCAGTATTTT. The V gene is TRBV7-8, the J gene TRBJ2-3; weak D call: TRBD1 (7 bases). V was clipped by 1 base and J by 1 base, with 18 bases between them. The germline V gene has CDR1 SGHVS and CDR2 FQNEAQ. This CDR3 comprises 18 residues.